What follows are 11 T cell receptor beta chains derived from one specimen sequenced in a study of blood T cell repertoires in COVID-19. TCRdb's table, derived via immunoSEQ multiplex PCR, lists solely in-frame clones and lacks some. The table lists roughly 150,000 clones, approximately 86% of them singletons, with 6.5% to 9.5% in the top ten. The sequenced sample was peripheral blood. The receptors shown here come from a woman of 80 years or more with COVID-19, enrolled during active disease.

The J gene is TRBJ2-4, the V gene TRBV29-1; D might be TRBD1 (5 bases). This CDR3 comprises 12 residues. V was cut by 5 bases and J by 7 bases, with 12 bases left in between. The V gene's germline CDR1 is SQVTM and CDR2 ANQGSEA. The CDR3 nucleotides are TGCAGCGTTCTGTCAGGGTCCAACATTCAGTACTTC. Its protein product is CSVLSGSNIQYF.

This clone was observed once. The chain has TRBV3-1 (or the pseudogene TRBV3-2) and TRBJ1-2; maybe TRBD1 (5 bases). The CDR3 runs to 14 residues. Germline CDR1 is LGHDT and CDR2 is YNNKEL (reference sequence). Deletions cut 0 bases from V and 5 bases from J, with 10 bases between. The CDR3 sequence: CASSQDLGGYGYTF. The DNA of the CDR3 is TGTGCCAGCAGCCAAGATCTTGGGGGGTATGGCTACACCTTC.

V and J are TRBV5-1 and TRBJ2-1; maybe TRBD1 (5 bases). CDR3 length: 16 residues. Germline V gives CDR1 SGHRS, CDR2 YFSETQ. The V and J ends lost 6 bases and 3 bases respectively, with 19 bases between them. CDR3 sequence reads: CASTYRSPTLYNEQFF. Written as DNA, the CDR3 is TGCGCCAGCACTTACAGGTCCCCAACCCTCTACAATGAGCAGTTCTTC. Full variable domain (missing parts from reference TRBV5-1 and TRBJ2-1): KAGVTQTPRYLIKTRGQQVTLSCSPISGHRSVSWYQQTPGQGLQFLFEYFSETQRNKGNFPGRFSGRQFSNSRSEMNVSTLELGDSALYLCASTYRSPTLYNEQFFGPGTRLTVL.

This clone was counted only a few times. The V call is TRBV29-1, the J call TRBJ2-2, with TRBD1 matching over 11 bases. V lost 7 bases to trimming and J lost 4 bases; unmatched junction nucleotides: 5. The CDR3 sequence is 14 residues long. The germline V gene has CDR1 SQVTM and CDR2 ANQGSEA. The CDR3: CSARTGGITGELFF. The DNA for the CDR3 is TGCAGCGCCAGGACAGGGGGCATCACCGGGGAGCTGTTTTTT.

The V and J genes are TRBV6-5 and TRBJ1-1, with unresolved D. The germline V gene has CDR1 MNHEY and CDR2 SVGAGI. The CDR3 totals 13 residues. Trimming removed 7 bases at V and 0 bases at J, with 9 bases between. The CDR3 DNA reads as TGTGCCAGCACCCATGGCCTGAACACTGAAGCTTTCTTT. This encodes CASTHGLNTEAFF.

The gene calls are TRBV3-1 (or the pseudogene TRBV3-2) and TRBJ2-1; 7 positions agree with TRBD1. The CDR3 loop spans 14 amino acids. CDR1 and CDR2 from the germline V gene are LGHDT and YNNKEL (reference sequence). With 3 bases clipped from V and 2 bases from J, the junction kept 1 base outside the gene matches. The CDR3 nucleotides are TGTGCCAGCAGCCAGACAGGGCCCTACAATGAGCAGTTCTTC. Protein product: CASSQTGPYNEQFF.

This clone was found once. The rearrangement links TRBV11-2 to TRBJ1-6; 8 bases line up with TRBD1. This CDR3 is built from 16 residues. In germline, CDR1 is SGHAT, CDR2 FQNNGV. V was clipped by 5 bases and J by 14 bases; unmatched bases: 17. Here the CDR3 reads CASSRPFDRGNVALHF. In DNA, the CDR3 is TGTGCCAGCAGCCGACCCTTCGACAGGGGAAACGTAGCCCTCCACTTT.

The chain recombines TRBV29-1 with TRBJ1-5; D remains ambiguous. With 0 bases removed from V and 2 bases from J, the gap between germline ends came to 8 bases. Germline V lookup: CDR1 SQVTM, CDR2 ANQGSEA. This CDR3 has 14 residues. The chain's CDR3 is CSVEDPPGNQPQHF. The CDR3 DNA reads as TGCAGCGTTGAAGATCCACCGGGCAATCAGCCCCAGCATTTT.

This clone was observed once. The V and J genes are TRBV19 and TRBJ1-3; the D is unclear. CDR3 length: 16 residues. The V gene's germline CDR1 is LNHDA and CDR2 SQIVND (reference sequence). Between the trimmed V and J ends, which lost 3 bases and 4 bases, there was a span of 16 bases. The CDR3 DNA follows: TGTGCCAGTAGTATCATGCTAGGGAGGAGCGGAAACACCATATATTTT. Protein: CASSIMLGRSGNTIYF.

The chain combines TRBV18 with TRBJ1-2; 7 bases align to TRBD1. Germline trimming cut 1 base from V and 4 bases from J; bases unmatched to any gene: 6. The CDR3 runs to 15 residues. CDR1 and CDR2 from the germline V gene are KGHSH and LQKENI. The CDR3 bases are TGTGCCAGCTCACCACGGCAGGGGGATGGCTATGGCTACACCTTC. Encoded protein: CASSPRQGDGYGYTF.

The V call is TRBV7-3, the J call TRBJ2-5; 7 bases are shared with TRBD1. This CDR3 comprises 15 residues. Per the germline V gene, CDR1 is SGHTA and CDR2 is FQGTGA. Trimming at V came to 5 bases and at J to 4 bases, leaving 10 bases not matched to a gene. Here the CDR3 DNA reads TGTGCCAGCAGCCCAATCCGGGACAGTATAGAGACCCAGTACTTC. This gives the protein CASSPIRDSIETQYF.